These T cell receptor beta chains were read from a single sample in a study of blood T cell repertoires in COVID-19. Profiled with immunoSEQ multiplex PCR; TCRdb holds only in-frame clones, not every one. The sample has fewer than 350,000 clones, 80% to 90% seen once. Sequences were obtained from PBMCs or T cells enriched from blood (not recorded which). The receptors derive from a young man who had recovered from COVID-19. The CDR3 runs from the conserved cysteine through the conserved F or W. D genes are given only for firm matches. Only some rows state a clone size, as once, few, many or a class for expanded clones.

v_gene	d_gene	j_gene	abundance	CDR3aa	CDR3nt
TRBV18	TRBD1	TRBJ1-6	.	CASSPGTDRGSPLHF	TGTGCCAGCTCACCAGGAACAGACAGGGGATCACCCCTCCACTTT
TRBV7-6	.	TRBJ2-3	.	CASSRRGTDTQYF	TGTGCCAGCAGCCGCCGGGGCACAGATACGCAGTATTTT
TRBV5-1	TRBD1	TRBJ1-6	few	CASTEAGGSSPLHF	TGCGCCAGCACCGAAGCAGGGGGGAGTTCACCCCTCCACTTT
TRBV3-1/TRBV3-2	TRBD1	TRBJ1-6	.	CASSRRFKSQGTYSPLHF	TGTGCCAGCAGCCGAAGGTTCAAGTCACAGGGGACCTATTCACCCCTCCACTTT
TRBV19	.	TRBJ1-6	.	CASRTGTPGSPLHF	TGTGCCAGTAGAACCGGAACACCGGGTTCACCCCTCCACTTT
TRBV27	TRBD1	TRBJ1-2	.	CASSRQGSPGGYTF	TGTGCCAGCAGCCGACAGGGCTCTCCGGGGGGCTACACCTTC
TRBV6-1	.	TRBJ1-1	few	CASSERQLNTEAFF	TGTGCCAGCAGTGAAAGACAGCTAAACACTGAAGCTTTCTTT
TRBV9	TRBD2	TRBJ2-1	.	CASSPTGGPHEQFF	TGTGCCAGCAGCCCGACGGGGGGGCCCCATGAGCAGTTCTTC
TRBV29-1	TRBD1	TRBJ1-2	.	CSVRGQGARGYTF	TGCAGCGTCAGGGGACAGGGGGCCCGGGGCTACACCTTC
TRBV7-9	.	TRBJ2-7	.	CASSSTTEQYF	TGTGCCAGCAGCTCAACTACCGAGCAGTACTTC
TRBV4-1	.	TRBJ1-5	.	CASSPVLEGGNQPQHF	TGCGCCAGCAGCCCCGTGTTAGAAGGGGGCAATCAGCCCCAGCATTTT
TRBV28	.	TRBJ1-6	.	CASSLWAVPLHF	TGTGCCAGCAGTTTATGGGCAGTGCCCCTCCACTTT
TRBV27	TRBD1	TRBJ1-6	.	CASSPGTGVSPLHF	TGTGCCAGCAGTCCGGGGACAGGGGTATCACCCCTCCACTTT
TRBV6-5	.	TRBJ2-1	.	CASSYRSGRDEQFF	TGTGCCAGCAGCTACCGAAGTGGTAGAGATGAGCAGTTCTTC
TRBV2	TRBD1	TRBJ1-1	few	CASVGQGNTEAFF	TGTGCCAGCGTCGGACAGGGGAACACTGAAGCTTTCTTT
TRBV11-2	.	TRBJ1-2	few	CASSFGGGLGYTF	TGTGCCAGCAGTTTCGGAGGCGGCCTTGGCTACACCTTC
TRBV6-5	.	TRBJ2-1	.	CASRGAGGSYNEQFF	TGTGCCAGCAGGGGCGCAGGAGGGTCCTACAATGAGCAGTTCTTC
TRBV10-3	.	TRBJ2-3	.	CAISEGSASTDTQYF	TGTGCCATCAGTGAGGGCTCCGCTAGCACAGATACGCAGTATTTT
TRBV5-1	TRBD1	TRBJ1-2	few	CASSLAGGRDGYTF	TGCGCCAGCAGCTTGGCAGGGGGTAGGGATGGCTACACCTTC
TRBV6-1	TRBD1	TRBJ2-7	many	CASSEGDSSYEQYF	TGTGCCAGCAGTGAAGGGGACAGCTCCTACGAGCAGTACTTC
TRBV4-2	.	TRBJ1-2	.	CASSQTRGGRDGYTF	TGTGCCAGCAGCCAAACTCGGGGGGGCCGGGATGGCTACACCTTC
TRBV2	.	TRBJ2-2	.	CASNAKTPGTGELFF	TGTGCCAGCAACGCTAAGACCCCGGGCACCGGGGAGCTGTTTTTT
TRBV5-4	TRBD2	TRBJ2-3	.	CASSSGRAGGQNTQYF	TGTGCCAGCAGCTCCGGCAGGGCGGGGGGGCAAAATACGCAGTATTTT
TRBV14	.	TRBJ1-3	.	CASSRQERNTIYF	TGTGCCAGCAGCCGACAGGAGAGAAACACCATATATTTT
TRBV29-1	.	TRBJ1-2	.	CSVGPTGTGGYTF	TGCAGCGTTGGCCCCACGGGAACAGGGGGCTACACCTTC
TRBV30	.	TRBJ2-2	.	CAWSVRNPSGELFF	TGTGCCTGGAGTGTTAGAAATCCGTCCGGGGAGCTGTTTTTT
TRBV4-2	.	TRBJ1-1	.	CASSQGDGGEVGTEAFF	TGTGCCAGCAGCCAAGGGGACGGGGGTGAGGTGGGCACTGAAGCTTTCTTT
TRBV6-5	TRBD1	TRBJ1-1	.	CASRQDRGLTEAFF	TGTGCCTCCCGCCAGGACAGGGGGCTCACTGAAGCTTTCTTT
TRBV4-1	TRBD1	TRBJ1-3	.	CASSPYWGQNSGNTIYF	TGCGCCAGCAGCCCTTATTGGGGACAGAACTCTGGAAACACCATATATTTT
TRBV3-1/TRBV3-2	TRBD1	TRBJ1-5	few	CASSPRWTGRNQPQHF	TGTGCCAGCAGCCCCCGCTGGACAGGGCGCAATCAGCCCCAGCATTTT
TRBV19	TRBD1	TRBJ1-4	.	CASRQGAPGEKLFF	TGTGCCAGTCGCCAGGGGGCGCCCGGAGAAAAACTGTTTTTT
TRBV7-9	TRBD1	TRBJ1-2	.	CASSLSVPQGANNYGYTF	TGTGCCAGCAGCTTATCGGTCCCGCAGGGGGCAAACAACTATGGCTACACCTTC
TRBV7-9	.	TRBJ2-7	.	CASSHPGSRKYEQYF	TGTGCCAGCAGCCACCCCGGGAGCCGAAAATACGAGCAGTACTTC
TRBV2	.	TRBJ1-1	.	CASTGGGGINTEAFF	TGTGCCAGTACCGGCGGGGGGGGGATAAACACTGAAGCTTTCTTT
TRBV10-3	TRBD1	TRBJ1-4	.	CAIGTGIPNEKLFF	TGTGCCATCGGGACAGGAATACCTAATGAAAAACTGTTTTTT
TRBV5-1	TRBD1	TRBJ1-2	few	CASNPGQGNYGYTF	TGCGCCAGCAACCCGGGACAGGGTAACTATGGCTACACCTTC
TRBV10-3	.	TRBJ1-4	.	CATSPRVNEKLFF	TGTGCCACCTCTCCCAGGGTTAATGAAAAACTGTTTTTT
TRBV4-3	.	TRBJ1-3	.	CASSQDSSGNTIYF	TGCGCCAGCAGCCAGGACAGCTCTGGAAACACCATATATTTT
TRBV24-1	TRBD1	TRBJ2-7	.	CATSDPGQANEQYF	TGTGCCACCAGTGATCCCGGACAGGCAAACGAGCAGTACTTC
TRBV2	.	TRBJ2-3	once	CASSARDTQYF	TGTGCCAGCAGTGCTCGGGATACGCAGTATTTT
TRBV5-4	.	TRBJ1-2	.	CASSSPGGLNYGYTF	TGTGCCAGCAGCTCCCCCGGGGGGCTTAACTATGGCTACACCTTC
TRBV6-5	TRBD1	TRBJ1-2	once	CASRQTGTYGYTF	TGTGCCAGCAGACAGACAGGGACCTATGGCTACACCTTC
TRBV11-3	TRBD2	TRBJ2-5	once	CASSLGLAGGYQETQYF	TGTGCCAGCAGCTTAGGACTAGCGGGGGGGTACCAAGAGACCCAGTACTTC
TRBV30	TRBD1	TRBJ1-1	.	CAKGTGGPEAFF	TGTGCTAAAGGGACAGGGGGCCCTGAAGCTTTCTTT
TRBV10-2	TRBD2	TRBJ2-7	.	CASSETSGGYEQYF	TGCGCCAGCAGTGAGACTAGCGGGGGTTACGAGCAGTACTTC
TRBV20-1	TRBD1	TRBJ2-7	few	CSASPRTGSSYEQYF	TGCAGTGCTAGTCCCCGGACAGGGAGCTCCTACGAGCAGTACTTC
TRBV6-5	.	TRBJ1-2	once	CASRLTGSYGYTF	TGTGCCAGCAGACTCACAGGGAGCTATGGCTACACCTTC
TRBV29-1	TRBD2	TRBJ2-1	.	CSAGTSGGAFRSEQFF	TGCAGCGCCGGGACTAGCGGGGGGGCTTTTAGGTCTGAGCAGTTCTTC
TRBV11-1	TRBD1	TRBJ1-1	.	CASSRQGGNTEAFF	TGTGCCAGCAGCCGACAGGGGGGGAACACTGAAGCTTTCTTT